The rows below give T cell receptor beta chains drawn from one sample of a study of blood T cell repertoires in COVID-19. Using immunoSEQ multiplex PCR, the repertoire was profiled, and TCRdb retains in-frame clones only, with some absent. The sample lists about 200,000 clones, 65% to 90% occurring once. The source material was PBMCs or T cells enriched from blood (not recorded which). These TCRs come from a woman aged 45-59 years with acute COVID-19. Each CDR3 is given with its conserved first and last residue. D genes are given only for firm matches. Some rows have no size entry. The others give once, few or many, or a class for an expanded clone.

d_gene,v_gene,j_gene,abundance,CDR3aa,CDR3nt
TRBD1,TRBV6-5,TRBJ1-2,NA,CASSSRQGYYGYTF,TGTGCCAGCAGTTCCCGACAGGGGTACTATGGCTACACCTTC
TRBD2,TRBV5-1,TRBJ2-5,few,CASSLVPTSGGSKETQYF,TGCGCCAGCAGCTTGGTGCCGACTAGCGGGGGGTCCAAAGAGACCCAGTACTTC
TRBD2,TRBV7-9,TRBJ2-2,NA,CASSFGTGLAGVRTGELFF,TGTGCCAGCAGCTTTGGGACAGGACTAGCGGGAGTTCGGACCGGGGAGCTGTTTTTT
TRBD2,TRBV7-9,TRBJ2-7,NA,CASSHQPGGRFYEQYF,TGTGCCAGCAGCCACCAGCCGGGGGGGCGCTTCTACGAGCAGTACTTC
TRBD1,TRBV9,TRBJ1-6,NA,CASSVYGTGDSPLHF,TGTGCCAGCAGCGTCTACGGGACAGGGGATTCACCCCTCCACTTT
NA,TRBV7-2,TRBJ1-2,NA,CASSHDTNYGYTF,TGTGCCAGCAGCCATGACACCAACTATGGCTACACCTTC
TRBD1,TRBV9,TRBJ2-7,medium-sized,CASSGQGAYEQYF,TGTGCCAGCAGCGGACAGGGGGCTTACGAGCAGTACTTC
TRBD1,TRBV3-1/TRBV3-2,TRBJ2-5,NA,CASSQSGGYQETQYF,TGTGCCAGCAGCCAATCAGGGGGATACCAAGAGACCCAGTACTTC
NA,TRBV20-1,TRBJ2-1,NA,CSARIQGQQFF,TGCAGTGCTAGAATACAGGGTCAACAGTTCTTC
TRBD1,TRBV6-6,TRBJ2-7,once,CASSRSLNRDRGGREQYF,TGTGCCAGCAGTCGATCGTTGAACCGGGACAGGGGAGGGAGGGAGCAGTACTTC
TRBD1,TRBV10-3,TRBJ2-1,NA,CAISLQGYNEQFF,TGTGCCATCAGTTTACAGGGGTACAATGAGCAGTTCTTC
TRBD1,TRBV5-5,TRBJ1-4,few,CASSSNYRGPGTNEKLFF,TGTGCCAGCAGCTCAAACTACAGGGGTCCGGGGACTAATGAAAAACTGTTTTTT
TRBD1,TRBV18,TRBJ1-2,NA,CASSPDGTANYGYTF,TGTGCCAGCTCACCCGACGGGACAGCCAATTATGGCTACACCTTC
TRBD2,TRBV7-6,TRBJ2-3,NA,CASSLTSGLDTQYF,TGTGCCAGCAGCTTGACTAGCGGGTTAGATACGCAGTATTTT
NA,TRBV7-8,TRBJ2-7,NA,CASSPITYEQYF,TGTGCCAGCAGCCCTATTACCTACGAGCAGTACTTC
NA,TRBV5-5,TRBJ2-1,NA,CASSLGGEYNEQFF,TGTGCCAGCAGCTTGGGTGGGGAGTACAATGAGCAGTTCTTC
NA,TRBV28,TRBJ2-2,NA,CASGTGRVAGELFF,TGTGCCAGCGGGACTGGGCGGGTGGCCGGGGAGCTGTTTTTT
NA,TRBV2,TRBJ1-2,NA,CASSSQENYGYTF,TGTGCCAGCAGTTCACAGGAGAACTATGGCTACACCTTC
NA,TRBV5-6,TRBJ1-6,few,CASASLRARNSPLHF,TGTGCCAGCGCGAGCCTCAGGGCTAGGAATTCACCCCTCCACTTT
TRBD1,TRBV25-1,TRBJ1-2,NA,CASSEGTGSFGGYTF,TGTGCCAGCAGTGAAGGGACAGGGTCGTTCGGAGGCTACACCTTC
NA,TRBV27,TRBJ1-3,NA,CASSLDGGTGNTIYF,TGTGCCAGCAGTTTAGACGGAGGTACTGGAAACACCATATATTTT
NA,TRBV28,TRBJ2-5,NA,CASSPGVVRETQYF,TGTGCCAGCAGTCCAGGGGTAGTAAGGGAGACCCAGTACTTC
NA,TRBV20-1,TRBJ1-2,NA,CSASLPGRYGYTF,TGCAGTGCTAGTCTCCCAGGGAGGTATGGCTACACCTTC
NA,TRBV28,TRBJ1-6,once,CASSLWAGNSPLHF,TGTGCCAGCAGTTTATGGGCCGGGAATTCACCCCTCCACTTT
NA,TRBV28,TRBJ1-1,NA,CASSSAGEPRGTEAFF,TGTGCCAGCAGTTCCGCTGGGGAGCCTAGGGGGACTGAAGCTTTCTTT
NA,TRBV5-1,TRBJ2-2,NA,CASSLRLQGNTGELFF,TGCGCCAGCAGCTTGAGGCTCCAGGGGAACACCGGGGAGCTGTTTTTT
NA,TRBV6-6,TRBJ2-7,NA,CASSDSTRSRSYEQYF,TGTGCCAGCAGTGACTCGACTAGATCAAGGTCCTACGAGCAGTACTTC
TRBD2,TRBV11-2,TRBJ2-1,NA,CASSVPGLATNEQFF,TGTGCCAGCAGCGTACCGGGACTAGCAACCAATGAGCAGTTCTTC
TRBD1,TRBV19,TRBJ1-2,NA,CASSAARQGDSNYGYTF,TGTGCCAGTAGTGCCGCCCGGCAGGGGGACAGTAACTATGGCTACACCTTC
NA,TRBV27,TRBJ1-1,NA,CASSLAGLGTEAFF,TGTGCCAGCAGTTTGGCAGGGCTTGGAACTGAAGCTTTCTTT
TRBD1,TRBV5-5,TRBJ2-7,NA,CASSSTGGASYEQYF,TGTGCCAGCAGCTCTACAGGGGGCGCCTCCTACGAGCAGTACTTC
TRBD2,TRBV30,TRBJ2-7,NA,CAWSPLSGRARNEQYF,TGTGCCTGGAGTCCCCTAAGCGGGAGGGCCAGAAACGAGCAGTACTTC
NA,TRBV12-3/TRBV12-4,TRBJ1-5,NA,CASSRQDNQPQHF,TGTGCCAGCAGCAGACAGGATAATCAGCCCCAGCATTTT
NA,TRBV19,TRBJ2-4,NA,CASSMGGLLAKNIQYF,TGTGCCAGTAGTATGGGAGGCCTACTAGCCAAAAACATTCAGTACTTC
TRBD2,TRBV5-1,TRBJ2-5,NA,CASSRRLAGGLETQYF,TGCGCCAGCAGCCGTCGACTAGCGGGGGGGCTGGAGACCCAGTACTTC
TRBD1,TRBV7-3,TRBJ2-3,NA,CASSTGTGLGTQYF,TGTGCCAGCAGCACCGGGACAGGGCTGGGCACGCAGTATTTT
NA,TRBV19,TRBJ2-6,NA,CASSVSGANVLTF,TGTGCCAGTAGCGTTTCTGGGGCCAACGTCCTGACTTTC
NA,TRBV15,TRBJ1-4,NA,CATQGTNEKLFF,TGTGCCACACAGGGAACTAATGAAAAACTGTTTTTT
NA,TRBV11-3,TRBJ2-3,NA,CASSLKTRLTGTDTQYF,TGTGCCAGCAGCTTAAAGACACGGCTAACGGGCACAGATACGCAGTATTTT
TRBD2,TRBV28,TRBJ2-1,NA,CASSLIALAVNSGHEQFF,TGTGCCAGCAGTTTAATAGCGCTAGCGGTTAACTCCGGGCATGAGCAGTTCTTC
NA,TRBV19,TRBJ1-1,NA,CASSVYKRHTEAFF,TGTGCCAGTAGTGTTTACAAGAGGCACACTGAAGCTTTCTTT